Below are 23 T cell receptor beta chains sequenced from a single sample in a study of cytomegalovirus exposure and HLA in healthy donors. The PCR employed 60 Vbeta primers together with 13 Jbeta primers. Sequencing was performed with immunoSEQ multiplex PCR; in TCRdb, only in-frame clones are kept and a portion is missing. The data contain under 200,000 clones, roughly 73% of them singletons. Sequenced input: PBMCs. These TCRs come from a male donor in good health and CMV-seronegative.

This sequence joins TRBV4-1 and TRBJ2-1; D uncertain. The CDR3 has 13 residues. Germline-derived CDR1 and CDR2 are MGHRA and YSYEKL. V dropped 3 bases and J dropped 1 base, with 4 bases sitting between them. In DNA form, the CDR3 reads TGCGCCAGCAGCCAGCAGTCCTACAATGAGCAGTTCTTC. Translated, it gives CASSQQSYNEQFF.

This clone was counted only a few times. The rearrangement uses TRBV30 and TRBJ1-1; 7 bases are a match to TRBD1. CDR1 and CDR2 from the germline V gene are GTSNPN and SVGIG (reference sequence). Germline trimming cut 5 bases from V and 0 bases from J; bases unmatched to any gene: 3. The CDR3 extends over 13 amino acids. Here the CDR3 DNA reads TGTGCCTGGGCCGGGACAGTGAACACTGAAGCTTTCTTT. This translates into CAWAGTVNTEAFF. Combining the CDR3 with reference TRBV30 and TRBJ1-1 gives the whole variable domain SQTIHQWPATLVQPVGSPLSLECTVEGTSNPNLYWYRQAAGRGLQLLFYSVGIGQISSEVPQNLSASRPQDRQFILSSKKLLLSDSGFYLCAWAGTVNTEAFFGQGTRLTVV.

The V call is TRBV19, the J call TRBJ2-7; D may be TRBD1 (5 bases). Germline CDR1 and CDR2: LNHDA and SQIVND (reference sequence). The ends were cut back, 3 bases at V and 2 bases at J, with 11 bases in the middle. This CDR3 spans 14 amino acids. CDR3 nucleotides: TGTGCCAGTAGTATTCAGGGAAGAGCCTACGAGCAGTACTTC. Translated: CASSIQGRAYEQYF.

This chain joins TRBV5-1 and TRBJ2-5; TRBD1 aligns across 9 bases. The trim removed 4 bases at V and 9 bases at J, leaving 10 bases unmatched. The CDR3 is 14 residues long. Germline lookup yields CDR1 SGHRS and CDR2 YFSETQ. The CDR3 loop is CASSEGQGLIAQYF. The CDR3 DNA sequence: TGCGCCAGCAGCGAGGGACAGGGACTGATTGCCCAGTACTTC.

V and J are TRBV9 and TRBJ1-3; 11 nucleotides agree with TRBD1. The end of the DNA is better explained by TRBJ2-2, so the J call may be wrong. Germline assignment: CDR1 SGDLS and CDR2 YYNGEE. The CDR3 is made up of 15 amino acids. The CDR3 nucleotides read TGTGCCAGCAGCTTGGGACAGGGGGTGACCGGGGAGCTGTTTTTT. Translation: CASSLGQGVTGELFF.

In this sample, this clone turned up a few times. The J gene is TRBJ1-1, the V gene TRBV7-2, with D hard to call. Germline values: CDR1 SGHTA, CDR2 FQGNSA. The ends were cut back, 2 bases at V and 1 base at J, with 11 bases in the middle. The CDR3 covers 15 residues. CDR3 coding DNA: TGTGCCAGCAGCTTAAACCCTACGGGGAACACTGAAGCTTTCTTT. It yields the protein CASSLNPTGNTEAFF.

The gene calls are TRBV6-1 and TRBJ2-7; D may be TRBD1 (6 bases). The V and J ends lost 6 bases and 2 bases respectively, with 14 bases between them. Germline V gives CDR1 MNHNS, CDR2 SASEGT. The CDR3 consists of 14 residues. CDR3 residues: CASRKPGQAYEQYF. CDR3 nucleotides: TGTGCCAGCAGGAAACCGGGACAAGCCTACGAGCAGTACTTC.

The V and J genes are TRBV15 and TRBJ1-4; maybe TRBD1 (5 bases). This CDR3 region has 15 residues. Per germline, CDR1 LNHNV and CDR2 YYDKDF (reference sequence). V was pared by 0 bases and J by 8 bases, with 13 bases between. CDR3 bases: TGTGCCACCAGCAGAGAAGCGAAGGGGTGGGAAAAACTGTTTTTT. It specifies CATSREAKGWEKLFF.

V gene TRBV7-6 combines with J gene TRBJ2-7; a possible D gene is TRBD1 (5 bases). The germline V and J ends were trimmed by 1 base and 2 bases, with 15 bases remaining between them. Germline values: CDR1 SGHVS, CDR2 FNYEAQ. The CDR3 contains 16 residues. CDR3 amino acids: CASSLGQSRYTYEQYF. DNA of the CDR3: TGTGCCAGCAGCTTAGGACAGTCACGATACACCTACGAGCAGTACTTC.

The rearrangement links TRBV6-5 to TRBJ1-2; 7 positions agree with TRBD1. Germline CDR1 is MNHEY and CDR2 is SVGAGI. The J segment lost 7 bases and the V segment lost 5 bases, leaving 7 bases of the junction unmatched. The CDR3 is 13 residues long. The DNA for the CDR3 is TGTGCCAGCAGTGCTGACAGGGCCCTTGGCTACACCTTC. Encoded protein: CASSADRALGYTF.

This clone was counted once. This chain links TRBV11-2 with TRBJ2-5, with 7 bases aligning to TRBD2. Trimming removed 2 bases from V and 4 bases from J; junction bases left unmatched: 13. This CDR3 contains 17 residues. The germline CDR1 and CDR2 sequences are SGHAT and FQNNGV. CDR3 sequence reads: CASSLRGEGRLGETQYF. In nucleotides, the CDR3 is TGTGCCAGCAGCTTAAGAGGGGAGGGACGCCTTGGAGAGACCCAGTACTTC.

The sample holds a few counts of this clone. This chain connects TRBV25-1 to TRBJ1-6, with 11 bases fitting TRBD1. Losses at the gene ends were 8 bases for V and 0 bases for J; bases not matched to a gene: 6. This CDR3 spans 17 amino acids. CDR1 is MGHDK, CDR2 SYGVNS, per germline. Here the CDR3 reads CASAAGTGGSYNSPLHF. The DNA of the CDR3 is TGTGCCAGCGCCGCCGGGACAGGGGGCTCCTATAATTCACCCCTCCACTTT.

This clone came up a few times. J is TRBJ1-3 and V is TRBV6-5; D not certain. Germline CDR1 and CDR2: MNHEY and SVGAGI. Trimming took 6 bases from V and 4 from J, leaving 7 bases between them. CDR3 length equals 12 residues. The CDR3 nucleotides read TGTGCCAGCAGCCCAGGAGGAAACACCATATATTTT. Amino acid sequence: CASSPGGNTIYF.

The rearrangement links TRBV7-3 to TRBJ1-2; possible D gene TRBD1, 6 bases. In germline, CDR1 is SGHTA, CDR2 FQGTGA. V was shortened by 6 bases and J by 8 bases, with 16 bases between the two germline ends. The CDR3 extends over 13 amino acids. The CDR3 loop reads CASRPGQQEGYTF. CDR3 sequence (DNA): TGTGCCAGCAGACCCGGACAGCAAGAGGGCTACACCTTC.

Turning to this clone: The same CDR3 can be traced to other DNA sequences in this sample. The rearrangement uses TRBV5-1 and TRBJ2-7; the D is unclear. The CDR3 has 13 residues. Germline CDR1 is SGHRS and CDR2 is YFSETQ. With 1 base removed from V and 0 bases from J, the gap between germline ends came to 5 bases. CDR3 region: CASSLTNSYEQYF. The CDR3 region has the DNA TGCGCCAGCAGCTTGACAAACTCCTACGAGCAGTACTTC. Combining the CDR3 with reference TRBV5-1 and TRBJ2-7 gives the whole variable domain KAGVTQTPRYLIKTRGQQVTLSCSPISGHRSVSWYQQTPGQGLQFLFEYFSETQRNKGNFPGRFSGRQFSNSRSEMNVSTLELGDSALYLCASSLTNSYEQYFGPGTRLTVT.

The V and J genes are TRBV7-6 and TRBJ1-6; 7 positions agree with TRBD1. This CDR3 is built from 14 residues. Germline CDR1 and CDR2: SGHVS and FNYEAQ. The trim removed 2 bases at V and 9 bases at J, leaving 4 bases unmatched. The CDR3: CASSLSGGGSPLHF. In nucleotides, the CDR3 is TGTGCCAGCAGCTTATCAGGGGGTGGTTCACCCCTCCACTTT. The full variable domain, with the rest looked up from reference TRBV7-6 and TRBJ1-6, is GAGVSQSPRYKVTKRGQDVALRCDPISGHVSLYWYRQALGQGPEFLTYFNYEAQQDKSGLPNDRFSAERPEGSISTLTIQRTEQRDSAMYRCASSLSGGGSPLHFGNGTRLTVT.

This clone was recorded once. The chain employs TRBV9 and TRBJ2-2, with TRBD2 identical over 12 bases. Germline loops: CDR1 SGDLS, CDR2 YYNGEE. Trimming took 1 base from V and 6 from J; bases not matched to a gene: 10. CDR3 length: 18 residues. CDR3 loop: CASSVPSGGVVRAGELFF. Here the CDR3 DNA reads TGTGCCAGCAGCGTACCTAGCGGGGGGGTCGTTCGGGCCGGGGAGCTGTTTTTT.

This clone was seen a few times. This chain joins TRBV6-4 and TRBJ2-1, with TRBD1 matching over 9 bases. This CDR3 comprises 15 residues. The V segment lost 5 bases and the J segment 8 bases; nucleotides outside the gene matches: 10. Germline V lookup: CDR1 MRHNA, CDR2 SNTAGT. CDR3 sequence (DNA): TGTGCCAGCAGTCCGTTACCGGACAGGGGCTATGAGCAGTTCTTC. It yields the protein CASSPLPDRGYEQFF.

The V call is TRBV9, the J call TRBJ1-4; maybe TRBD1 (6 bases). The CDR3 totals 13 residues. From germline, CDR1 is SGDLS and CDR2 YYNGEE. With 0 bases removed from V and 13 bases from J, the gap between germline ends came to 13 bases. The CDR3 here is CASSVEQGEGLFF. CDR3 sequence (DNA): TGTGCCAGCAGCGTAGAACAGGGCGAGGGACTGTTTTTT.

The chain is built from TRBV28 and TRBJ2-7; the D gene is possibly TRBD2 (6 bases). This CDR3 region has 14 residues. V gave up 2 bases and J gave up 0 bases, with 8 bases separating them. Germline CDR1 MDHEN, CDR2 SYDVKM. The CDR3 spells CASSLQRASYEQYF. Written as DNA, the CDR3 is TGTGCCAGCAGTTTACAGCGGGCCTCCTACGAGCAGTACTTC.

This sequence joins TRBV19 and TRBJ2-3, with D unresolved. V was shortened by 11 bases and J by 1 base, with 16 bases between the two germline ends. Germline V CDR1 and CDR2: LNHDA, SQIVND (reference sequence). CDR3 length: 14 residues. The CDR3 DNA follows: TGTGCCGCAAAGCCCCGGGTTGGCACAGATACGCAGTATTTT. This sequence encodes CAAKPRVGTDTQYF.

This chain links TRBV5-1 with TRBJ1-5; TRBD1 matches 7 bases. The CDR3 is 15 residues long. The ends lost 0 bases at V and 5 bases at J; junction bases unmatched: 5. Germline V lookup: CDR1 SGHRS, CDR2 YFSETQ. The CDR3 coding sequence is TGCGCCAGCAGCTTGGGGGACAGTCCCTATCAGCCCCAGCATTTT. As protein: CASSLGDSPYQPQHF.

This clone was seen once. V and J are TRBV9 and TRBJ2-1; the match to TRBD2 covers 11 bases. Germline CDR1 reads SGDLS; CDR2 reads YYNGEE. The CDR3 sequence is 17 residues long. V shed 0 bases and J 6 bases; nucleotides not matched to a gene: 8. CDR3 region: CASSVGVIGTSGNEQFF. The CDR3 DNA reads TGTGCCAGCAGCGTAGGAGTTATAGGGACTAGCGGCAATGAGCAGTTCTTC.